One and the same sample provided the 22 T cell receptor beta chains below, sequenced in a study of T cells in localized non-small cell lung cancer. Repertoires were generated with immunoSEQ multiplex PCR, while TCRdb's copy carries only in-frame clones and drops some. The table records about 70,000 clones, around 85% of them present only once. The sample was peripheral blood, taken before any cancer treatment. The receptors were sampled from a male donor aged 60 or older with stage III squamous cell lung carcinoma.

The CDR3 here is CAPADSGANVLTF. For the CDR3, the DNA is TGTGCCCCAGCAGACTCTGGGGCCAACGTCCTGACTTTC. The chain is built from TRBV7-9 and TRBJ2-6; no definite D call. Trimming took 11 bases from V and 0 from J, leaving 8 bases between them. The V gene's germline CDR1 is SEHNR and CDR2 FQNEAQ (reference sequence). This CDR3 has 13 residues. Full variable domain (outside the CDR3, taken from reference TRBV7-9 and TRBJ2-6): DTGVSQNPRHKITKRGQNVTFRCDPISEHNRLYWYRQTLGQGPEFLTYFQNEAQLEKSRLLSDRFSAERPKGSFSTLEIQRTEQGDSAMYLCAPADSGANVLTFGAGSRLTVL.

This clone was recorded once. The chain is built from TRBV6-6 and TRBJ1-1; TRBD1 is a possible D gene (5 bases). Between the trimmed V and J ends, which lost 7 bases and 4 bases, there was a span of 10 bases. The V gene's germline CDR1 is MNHNY and CDR2 SVGAGI (reference sequence). The CDR3 consists of 12 residues. The CDR3 reads CASITGPTEAFF. DNA of the CDR3: TGTGCCAGCATTACAGGACCCACTGAAGCTTTCTTT.

The V gene is TRBV7-2, the J gene TRBJ2-5; 9 positions agree with TRBD2. This CDR3 spans 15 amino acids. V was pared by 6 bases and J by 9 bases, with 14 bases of the junction left unmatched. CDR1 SGHTA and CDR2 FQGNSA come from the germline V gene. The CDR3 bases are TGTGCCAGCAGGCCAAGACTAGCGGCCACAGGGTCCCAGTACTTC. Amino acid sequence: CASRPRLAATGSQYF.

The chain has TRBV19 and TRBJ1-5, with 7 bases that match TRBD1. The germline CDR1 and CDR2 sequences are LNHDA and SQIVND (reference sequence). After removal of 6 bases from V and 4 bases from J, the junction contained 6 bases not matched to a gene. CDR3 length: 14 residues. CDR3 coding DNA: TGTGCCAGTAGCCCGGGACAGAATAATCAGCCCCAGCATTTT. This encodes CASSPGQNNQPQHF.

J is TRBJ1-6 and V is TRBV4-1, with a weak D call TRBD1 (5 bases). V gave up 4 bases and J gave up 6 bases, with 19 bases separating them. The CDR3 is 17 residues long. Per the germline V gene, CDR1 is MGHRA and CDR2 is YSYEKL. As DNA, the CDR3 is TGCGCCAGCAGCCCAGGGAGGGGTCCGGGTCCTAATTCACCCCTCCACTTT. The encoded protein is CASSPGRGPGPNSPLHF.

The gene calls are TRBV20-1 and TRBJ2-1, with D possibly being TRBD1 (5 bases). V was clipped by 6 bases and J by 11 bases, with 14 bases between them. Germline CDR1 DFQATT, CDR2 SNEGSKA (reference sequence). This CDR3 has 11 residues. The CDR3 region has the DNA TGCAGTGCAGGGGTAGCTATCCAGCAGTTCTTC. This encodes CSAGVAIQQFF.

The rearrangement links TRBV27 to TRBJ1-2; the D is unclear. The CDR3 sequence is 13 residues long. Germline V lookup: CDR1 MNHEY, CDR2 SMNVEV (reference sequence). V lost 1 base, J lost 2 bases, and 5 bases lay in between. CDR3 sequence reads: CASSLYPNYGYTF. As DNA, the CDR3 is TGTGCCAGCAGTTTATACCCAAACTATGGCTACACCTTC.

DNA for the CDR3: TGTGCCAGCAGCTTAGGGGGCCAAAAGGAGACCCAGTACTTC. Encoded protein: CASSLGGQKETQYF. The chain joins TRBV11-3 to TRBJ2-5; the D gene is possibly TRBD1 (5 bases). In germline, CDR1 is SGHNT, CDR2 YENEEA. The CDR3 runs to 14 residues. Trimming took off 1 base at V and 5 bases at J, with 11 bases between the two ends.

This chain uses TRBV10-3 with TRBJ1-1, with D hard to call. V was trimmed by 4 bases and J by 0 bases, leaving 6 bases between them. The CDR3 is 13 residues long. Germline CDR1 reads ENHRY; CDR2 reads SYGVKD. CDR3 loop: CAISVLMNTEAFF. The CDR3 region has the DNA TGTGCCATCAGTGTCCTCATGAACACTGAAGCTTTCTTT.

The CDR3 protein is CASSEASEYGYTF. For the CDR3, the DNA is TGTGCCAGCAGTGAAGCTTCGGAATATGGCTACACCTTC. The J gene is TRBJ1-2, the V gene TRBV6-1; D not certain. CDR3 length: 13 residues. Germline V gene lookup returns CDR1 MNHNS and CDR2 SASEGT. Trimming took 0 bases from V and 5 from J, leaving 7 bases between them.

The chain links TRBV7-3 to TRBJ2-1; TRBD1 matches 8 bases. The V and J ends lost 5 bases and 6 bases, in that order; junction bases with no gene match: 9. Germline lookup yields CDR1 SGHTA and CDR2 FQGTGA. This CDR3 is built from 15 residues. The CDR3 sequence: CASSQRQGASNEQFF. CDR3 DNA sequence: TGTGCCAGCAGCCAAAGGCAGGGGGCGTCCAATGAGCAGTTCTTC.

The chain recombines TRBV29-1 with TRBJ2-7; 8 bases align to TRBD1. CDR1 and CDR2 (germline): SQVTM, ANQGSEA. J was trimmed by 1 base and V by 6 bases; bases with no gene match: 5. This CDR3 is built from 13 residues. CDR3 in DNA: TGCAGCGTCGCCGGACAGGGATCCTACGAGCAGTACTTC. This gives the protein CSVAGQGSYEQYF.

V and J are TRBV11-3 and TRBJ1-1; 7 bases are a match to TRBD1. Germline CDR1 SGHNT, CDR2 YENEEA. Unmatched junction bases numbered 5, after V lost 4 bases and J lost 3 bases. The CDR3 has 14 residues. DNA of the CDR3: TGTGCCAGCAGCTCCTCGACAGGGCACACTGAAGCTTTCTTT. Protein sequence: CASSSSTGHTEAFF.

The rearrangement joins TRBV4-3 to TRBJ2-3; 10 bases are shared with TRBD2. Per the germline V gene, CDR1 is LGHNA and CDR2 is YSLEER. Trimming took 0 bases from V and 5 from J; bases not matched to a gene: 17. The CDR3 is 20 residues long. The CDR3 is CASSQEGWRSGGGQEDTQYF. CDR3 bases: TGCGCCAGCAGCCAAGAAGGGTGGAGGAGCGGGGGGGGGCAGGAAGATACGCAGTATTTT.

This clone was seen more than once but under ten times. The chain joins TRBV9 to TRBJ1-1; D call uncertain. Trimming took 0 bases from V and 6 from J, leaving 9 bases between them. This CDR3 spans 13 amino acids. Germline V CDR1 and CDR2: SGDLS, YYNGEE. CDR3 sequence: CASSVGWQAEAFF. CDR3 bases: TGTGCCAGCAGCGTAGGGTGGCAGGCTGAAGCTTTCTTT. Complete variable domain (other parts from reference TRBV9 and TRBJ1-1): DSGVTQTPKHLITATGQRVTLRCSPRSGDLSVYWYQQSLDQGLQFLIQYYNGEERAKGNILERFSAQQFPDLHSELNLSSLELGDSALYFCASSVGWQAEAFFGQGTRLTVV.

The rearrangement links TRBV29-1 to TRBJ1-6; possibly TRBD1 for D (6 bases). This CDR3 has 13 amino acids. The V and J ends lost 8 bases and 10 bases respectively, with 18 bases between them. The V gene's germline CDR1 is SQVTM and CDR2 ANQGSEA. Written as DNA, the CDR3 is TGCAGCCACCAGGACAGCCTAAACTCACCCCTCCACTTT. It specifies CSHQDSLNSPLHF. The variable domain in full, completed from reference TRBV29-1 and TRBJ1-6, reads SAVISQKPSRDICQRGTSLTIQCQVDSQVTMMFWYRQQPGQSLTLIATANQGSEATYESGFVIDKFPISRPNLTFSTLTVSNMSPEDSSIYLCSHQDSLNSPLHFGNGTRLTVT.

The chain employs TRBV5-4 and TRBJ2-5; maybe TRBD1 (5 bases). The V gene's germline CDR1 is SGHNT and CDR2 YYREEE (reference sequence). Trimming took 3 bases from V and 4 from J, leaving 13 bases between them. The CDR3 totals 14 residues. The CDR3 sequence: CASSSGLIVETQYF. CDR3 sequence (DNA): TGTGCCAGCAGCTCAGGGCTTATCGTAGAGACCCAGTACTTC.

The chain links TRBV11-2 to TRBJ1-1; 9 nucleotides line up with TRBD1. The V segment lost 4 bases and the J segment 5 bases; nucleotides outside the gene matches: 2. The CDR3 loop spans 13 amino acids. CDR1 and CDR2 (germline): SGHAT, FQNNGV. The CDR3 DNA reads as TGTGCCAGCAGCTCGGACAGGGGTACTGAAGCTTTCTTT. Its translation: CASSSDRGTEAFF.

This chain joins TRBV5-1 and TRBJ1-5, with D hard to call. V lost 0 bases and J lost 0, with 13 bases in between. CDR3 length equals 17 residues. Germline V gene lookup returns CDR1 SGHRS and CDR2 YFSETQ. CDR3 sequence (DNA): TGCGCCAGCAGCTTGGTCCCCCGGGGATATAGCAATCAGCCCCAGCATTTT. Translation: CASSLVPRGYSNQPQHF.

The rearrangement joins TRBV6-5 to TRBJ1-1; D is possibly TRBD1 (6 bases). V was pared by 2 bases and J by 2 bases, with 12 bases between. The CDR3 has 15 residues. Looked up from germline, CDR1 is MNHEY and CDR2 is SVGAGI. Written as DNA, the CDR3 is TGTGCCAGCAGTTACGGACAGATTGGAAACACTGAAGCTTTCTTT. Translated: CASSYGQIGNTEAFF.

This clone was counted once. The rearrangement links TRBV4-2 to TRBJ2-5; D remains unclear. CDR1 and CDR2 (germline): LGHNA, YNFKEQ. The CDR3 extends over 15 amino acids. V dropped 0 bases and J dropped 9 bases, with 17 bases sitting between them. CDR3 DNA sequence: TGTGCCAGCAGCCAAGATCAGGCAGACTCTGGGCCCCAGTACTTC. Its translation is CASSQDQADSGPQYF.

This chain uses TRBV7-2 with TRBJ1-5; D is undetermined. The germline CDR1 and CDR2 sequences are SGHTA and FQGNSA. The CDR3 spans 16 residues. V was clipped by 2 bases and J by 9 bases, with 20 bases between them. The CDR3 region is CASSLLVGGPKTPQHF. In DNA, the CDR3 is TGTGCCAGCAGCTTATTAGTTGGAGGGCCTAAAACGCCCCAGCATTTT.